The rows below give T cell receptor beta chains drawn from one sample of a study of T cell responses to AZD1222 COVID-19 vaccine. The method was immunoSEQ multiplex PCR; TCRdb's version includes in-frame clones alone and lacks a portion of them. Of roughly 95,000 clones in the sample, roughly 90% are singletons; the top ten hold around 3.2%. Sample: peripheral blood, taken 28 days after the second AZD1222 dose. The receptors come from an adult who received the AZD1222 COVID-19 vaccine. Both conserved end residues are part of each CDR3. The D gene is left open where the match is weak. Clone size is stated in some rows and not others, as once, few, many or a class when expanded.

once 14 - TRBJ2-3 TRBV27 TGTGCCAGCAGTTTGGAACTAGCTTTGGATACGCAGTATTTT CASSLELALDTQYF
- 13 - TRBJ1-2 TRBV12-3/TRBV12-4 TGTGCCAGCGGTCGGGACAAGAACTATGGCTACACCTTC CASGRDKNYGYTF
- 12 TRBD1 TRBJ1-1 TRBV27 TGTGCCAGCGGGCAGGGGGCCACTGAAGCTTTCTTT CASGQGATEAFF
few 13 - TRBJ2-2 TRBV2 TGTGCCAGCACCGGAGGGAACACCGGGGAGCTGTTTTTT CASTGGNTGELFF
once 15 - TRBJ1-5 TRBV6-2/TRBV6-3 TGTGCCAGCAACCCCTTGGCGACGATAAATCAGCCCCAGCATTTT CASNPLATINQPQHF
once 16 TRBD2 TRBJ2-3 TRBV19 TGTGCCAGTAGTGTCCGACTAGCGGGAAACACAGATACGCAGTATTTT CASSVRLAGNTDTQYF
- 11 - TRBJ1-1 TRBV3-1/TRBV3-2 TGTGCCAGCACGGGGAACAGAGAAGCTTTCTTT CASTGNREAFF
- 14 - TRBJ2-7 TRBV5-8 TGTGCCAGCAGCTTGGGGGGCAGCATCGGGGAGCAGTACTTC CASSLGGSIGEQYF
few 15 - TRBJ2-6 TRBV7-3 TGTGCCAGCAGCCCCAGGGAGTCTGGGGCCAACGTCCTGACTTTC CASSPRESGANVLTF
- 15 TRBD1 TRBJ1-1 TRBV6-5 TGTGCCAGCAGTTACTCTGGGACAGTGAACACTGAAGCTTTCTTT CASSYSGTVNTEAFF
- 14 - TRBJ2-7 TRBV3-1/TRBV3-2 TGTGCCAGCAGCCAAGATAGGGCCTCCTACGAGCAGTACTTC CASSQDRASYEQYF
- 16 TRBD2 TRBJ2-5 TRBV30 TGTGCCTGGAGTGTAGAGCGGGGGCGGTTAAGGGAGACCCAGTACTTC CAWSVERGRLRETQYF
- 15 - TRBJ1-1 TRBV11-3 TGTGCCAGCAGCTCGAACCCCCAAACCCCAGGTATGGCTTTCTTT CASSSNPQTPGMAFF
- 15 TRBD1 TRBJ1-2 TRBV25-1 TGTGCCAGCAGTAACAACAGGGGGCCTAACTATGGCTACACCTTC CASSNNRGPNYGYTF
- 15 - TRBJ2-2 TRBV11-3 TGTGCCAGCAGCTTATCGGGACAGAACACCGGGGAGCTGTTTTTT CASSLSGQNTGELFF
- 16 TRBD1 TRBJ1-5 TRBV6-6 TGTGCCAGCAGTTACTCGACAGGGCGGGGCAATCAGCCCCAGCATTTT CASSYSTGRGNQPQHF
- 15 - TRBJ2-5 TRBV19 TGTGCCAGTAGTACCCAACTAGTAATCGGGGAGACCCAGTACTTC CASSTQLVIGETQYF
- 15 - TRBJ1-2 TRBV9 TGTGCCAGCAGCGTAGGCAATGGCCCGACGGGAGGCTACACCTTC CASSVGNGPTGGYTF